This TCR beta chain was identified during a study of T cell responses to AZD1222 COVID-19 vaccine. The study's findings and limits: Only six individuals given AZD1222 were seropositive at baseline. As reported, nearly half of all spike-specific TCRs target variant regions that are unmutated.

Here immunoSEQ multiplex PCR was the method, and the copy in TCRdb shows in-frame clones only, minus some. Among 100,000 to 150,000 clones listed, about nine tenths were seen once. This clone was counted a single time. Its antigen is still unknown. V gave up 6 bases and J gave up 5 bases, with 13 bases separating them. The CDR3 is made up of 13 amino acids. Germline V lookup: CDR1 SGHAT, CDR2 FQNNGV. The material was peripheral blood, obtained on day 0 of MenACWY control vaccination. This TCR was sampled from an adult in good health. The chain couples TRBV11-2 to TRBJ2-5; no clear D. CDR3 nucleotide sequence: TGTGCCAGCAGGCCACCGATGGGGGAGACCCAGTACTTC. Translating gives CASRPPMGETQYF.